This T cell receptor (beta chain) originates from a study of CD8 T cells in ankylosing spondylitis. The authors made TCR beta libraries by quantitative 5'-RACE with molecular barcodes. A single record per CDR3 protein comes from TCRdb applying MiXCR to the 5' RACE reads. The table shows under 200,000 distinct CDR3 sequences, with 9.5% to 13% occurring only once. The CDR3 is 11 residues long. In its sample, this clonotype was seen many times. Sequencing input: blood, either unsorted or a sorted T cell fraction (not recorded which). The receptor was derived from a male donor with ankylosing spondylitis or in good health (not recorded which). This rearrangement joins TRBV21-1 to TRBJ2-1. TRBV21-1 is an annotated pseudogene. This chain's CDR3 is CASSKSPFQFF. CDR3 coding DNA: TGTGCCAGCAGCAAAAGCCCTTTTCAGTTCTTC.